This T cell receptor (beta chain) was sequenced for a study of blood T cell repertoires in COVID-19. Study background: T cells, B-cell-depleted T cells, or PBMCs supplied cDNA or gDNA.

In the study's own analysis: Estimated nucleated cell counts came from reference gene primer amplification. Profiling relied on immunoSEQ multiplex PCR, and the TCRdb table lists in-frame clones only, not all of them. D and trimming were read from the DNA, whereas the V and J calls and clone size are those reported in that table. The repertoire includes 100,000 to 150,000 clones, over 60% of them detected once, and less than 2.5% sits in the top ten. CDR1 and CDR2 from the germline V gene are GTSNPN and SVGIG (reference sequence). This CDR3 is built from 11 residues. The germline V and J ends were trimmed by 5 bases and 4 bases, with 9 bases remaining between them.

The TCR sequence derives from a woman in her 70s with acute or convalescent COVID-19. The chain combines TRBV30 with TRBJ2-7, with D possibly TRBD1 on 5 matching bases. Sequencing used peripheral blood. The CDR3 nucleotides read TGTGCCTGGGACAGCAATTACGAGCAGTACTTC. This gives the protein CAWDSNYEQYF. Supplemented by reference TRBV30 and TRBJ2-7, the full variable domain reads SQTIHQWPATLVQPVGSPLSLECTVEGTSNPNLYWYRQAAGRGLQLLFYSVGIGQISSEVPQNLSASRPQDRQFILSSKKLLLSDSGFYLCAWDSNYEQYFGPGTRLTVT.